This entry features one T cell receptor beta chain sequence. Antigen specificity is unknown. This sample was taken from a study of siplizumab effects on memory and regulatory T cells. Coculture of mixed lymphocyte reaction cells was performed at 37°C for less than seven days. The assay was immunoSEQ multiplex PCR, and TCRdb's table has in-frame clones only and misses some. This sample has about 14,000 clones, with roughly 50% found just once. This clonotype was obtained from a human donor in good health; the cells came from an allogeneic mixed lymphocyte reaction. The specimen sequenced was CFSE-low (dividing) CD4+ T cells sorted from an allogeneic mixed lymphocyte reaction.

The CDR3 spells CASSLGGEQFF. The CDR3 region has the DNA TGCGCCAGCAGCTTGGGAGGGGAGCAGTTCTTC. This rearrangement joins TRBV5-1 to TRBJ2-1, with D possibly matching TRBD2 (5 bases). CDR3 length: 11 residues. The V and J ends lost 0 bases and 10 bases respectively, with 5 bases between them. Germline V CDR1 and CDR2: SGHRS, YFSETQ. Based on the CDR3 plus reference TRBV5-1 and TRBJ2-1, the full variable domain is KAGVTQTPRYLIKTRGQQVTLSCSPISGHRSVSWYQQTPGQGLQFLFEYFSETQRNKGNFPGRFSGRQFSNSRSEMNVSTLELGDSALYLCASSLGGEQFFGPGTRLTVL.